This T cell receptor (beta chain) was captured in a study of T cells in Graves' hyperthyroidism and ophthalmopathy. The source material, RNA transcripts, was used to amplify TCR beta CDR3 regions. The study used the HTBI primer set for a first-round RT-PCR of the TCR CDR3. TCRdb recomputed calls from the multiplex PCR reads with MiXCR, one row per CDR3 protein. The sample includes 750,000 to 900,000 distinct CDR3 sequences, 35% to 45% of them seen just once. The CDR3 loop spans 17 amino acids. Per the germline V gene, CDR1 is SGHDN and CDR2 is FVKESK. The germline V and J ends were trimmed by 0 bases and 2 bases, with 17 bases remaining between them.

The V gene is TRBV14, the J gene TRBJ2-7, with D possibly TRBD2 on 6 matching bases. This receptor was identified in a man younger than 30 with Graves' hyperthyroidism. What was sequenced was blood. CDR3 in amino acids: CASSQEGRRGEAYEQYF. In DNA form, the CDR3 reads TGTGCCAGCAGCCAAGAGGGTCGGCGCGGGGAAGCCTACGAGCAGTACTTC.